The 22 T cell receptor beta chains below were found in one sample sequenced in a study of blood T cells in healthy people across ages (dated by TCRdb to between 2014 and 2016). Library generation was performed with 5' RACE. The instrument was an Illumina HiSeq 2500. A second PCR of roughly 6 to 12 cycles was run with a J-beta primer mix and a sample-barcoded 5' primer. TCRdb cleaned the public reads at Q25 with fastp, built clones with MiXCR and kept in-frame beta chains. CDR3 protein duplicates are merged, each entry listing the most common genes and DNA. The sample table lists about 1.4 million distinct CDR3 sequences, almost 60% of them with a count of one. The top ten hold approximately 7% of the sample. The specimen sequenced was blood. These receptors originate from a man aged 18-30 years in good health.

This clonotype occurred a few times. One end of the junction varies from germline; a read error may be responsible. CDR3 amino acids: CASSQDSENIQYF. The CDR3 nucleotides read TGTGCCAGCAGCCAAGATAGTGAAAACATTCAGTACTTC. This rearrangement joins TRBV4-3 to TRBJ2-4; D is unresolved. The V gene's germline CDR1 is LGHNA and CDR2 YSLEER. This CDR3 region has 13 residues.

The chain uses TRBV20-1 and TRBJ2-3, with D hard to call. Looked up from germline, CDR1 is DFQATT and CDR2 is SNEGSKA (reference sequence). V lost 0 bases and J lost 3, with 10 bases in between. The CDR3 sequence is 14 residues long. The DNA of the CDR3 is TGCAGTGCTAGAGATCTGATCAGGACAGATACGCAGTATTTT. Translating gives CSARDLIRTDTQYF.

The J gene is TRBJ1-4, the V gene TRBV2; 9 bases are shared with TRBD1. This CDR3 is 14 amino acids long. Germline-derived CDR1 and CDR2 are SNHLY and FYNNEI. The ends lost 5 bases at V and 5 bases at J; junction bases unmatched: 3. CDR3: CASSTDRGNEKLFF. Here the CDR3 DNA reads TGTGCCAGCAGTACCGACAGGGGGAATGAAAAACTGTTTTTT.

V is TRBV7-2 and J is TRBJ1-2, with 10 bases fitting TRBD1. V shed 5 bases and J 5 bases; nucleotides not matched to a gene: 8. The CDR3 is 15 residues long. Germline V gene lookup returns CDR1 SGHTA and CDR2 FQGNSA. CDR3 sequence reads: CASSKTGTGAYGYTF. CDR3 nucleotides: TGTGCCAGCAGCAAGACCGGGACAGGGGCTTATGGCTACACCTTC.

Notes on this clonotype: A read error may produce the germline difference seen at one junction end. The CDR3 reads CASSPGLAASTETQYF. CDR3 nucleotide sequence: TGCGCCAGCAGCCCAGGACTAGCGGCTAGCACAGAGACGCAGTATTTT. V usage is TRBV4-2 and J usage is TRBJ2-3, with 10 bases aligning to TRBD2. In germline, CDR1 is LGHNA, CDR2 YNFKEQ. This CDR3 spans 16 amino acids.

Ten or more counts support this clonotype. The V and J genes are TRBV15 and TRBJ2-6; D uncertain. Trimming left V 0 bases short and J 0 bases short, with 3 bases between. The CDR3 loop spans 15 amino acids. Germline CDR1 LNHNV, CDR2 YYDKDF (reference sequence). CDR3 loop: CATSRESSGANVLTF. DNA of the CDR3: TGTGCCACCAGCAGAGAAAGCTCTGGGGCCAACGTCCTGACTTTC.

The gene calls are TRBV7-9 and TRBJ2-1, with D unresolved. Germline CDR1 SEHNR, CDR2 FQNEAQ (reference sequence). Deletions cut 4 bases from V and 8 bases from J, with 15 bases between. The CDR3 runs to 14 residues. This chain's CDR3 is CASSSDLQGHEQFF. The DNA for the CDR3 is TGTGCCAGCAGCTCCGACCTACAAGGGCATGAGCAGTTCTTC. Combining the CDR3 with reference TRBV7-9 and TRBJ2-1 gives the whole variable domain DTGVSQNPRHKITKRGQNVTFRCDPISEHNRLYWYRQTLGQGPEFLTYFQNEAQLEKSRLLSDRFSAERPKGSFSTLEIQRTEQGDSAMYLCASSSDLQGHEQFFGPGTRLTVL.

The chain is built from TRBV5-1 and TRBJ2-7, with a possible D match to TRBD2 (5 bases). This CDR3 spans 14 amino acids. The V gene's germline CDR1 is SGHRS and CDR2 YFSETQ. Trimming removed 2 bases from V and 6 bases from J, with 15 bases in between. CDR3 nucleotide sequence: TGCGCCAGCAGCTTCGGGGTTTTGGAAGGCGAGCAGTACTTC. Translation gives CASSFGVLEGEQYF.

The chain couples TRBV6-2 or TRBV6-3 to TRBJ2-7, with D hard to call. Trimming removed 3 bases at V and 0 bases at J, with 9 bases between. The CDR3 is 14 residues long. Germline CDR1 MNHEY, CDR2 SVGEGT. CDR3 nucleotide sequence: TGTGCCAGCAGTTATTTGTCCAGCTCCTACGAGCAGTACTTC. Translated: CASSYLSSSYEQYF.

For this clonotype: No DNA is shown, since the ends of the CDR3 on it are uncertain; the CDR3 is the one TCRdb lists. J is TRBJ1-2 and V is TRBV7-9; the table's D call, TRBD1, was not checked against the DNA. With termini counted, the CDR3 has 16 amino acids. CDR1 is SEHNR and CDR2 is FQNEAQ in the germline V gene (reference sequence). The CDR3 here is CASSVGQGNRFYGYTF.

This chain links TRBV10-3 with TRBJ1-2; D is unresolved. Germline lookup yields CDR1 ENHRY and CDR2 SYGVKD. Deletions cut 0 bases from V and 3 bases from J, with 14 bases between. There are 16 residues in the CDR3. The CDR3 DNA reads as TGTGCCATCAGTGAGTCGAATCAGGCCAGCTACTATGGCTACACCTTC. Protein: CAISESNQASYYGYTF.

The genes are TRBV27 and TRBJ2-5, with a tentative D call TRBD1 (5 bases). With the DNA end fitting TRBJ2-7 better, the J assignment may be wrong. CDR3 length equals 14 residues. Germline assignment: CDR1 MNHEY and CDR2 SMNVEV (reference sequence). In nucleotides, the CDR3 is TGTGCCAGTGGGGCAGGGATTAGACTCTACGAGCAGTACTTC. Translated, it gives CASGAGIRLYEQYF.

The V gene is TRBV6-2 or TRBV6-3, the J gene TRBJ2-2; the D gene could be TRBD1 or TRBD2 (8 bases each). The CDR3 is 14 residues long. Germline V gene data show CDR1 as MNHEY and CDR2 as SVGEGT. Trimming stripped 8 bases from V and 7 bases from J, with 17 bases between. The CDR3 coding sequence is TGTGCCAGCGGTAGCGGGACAGGCATCGGGGAGCTGTTTTTT. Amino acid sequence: CASGSGTGIGELFF.

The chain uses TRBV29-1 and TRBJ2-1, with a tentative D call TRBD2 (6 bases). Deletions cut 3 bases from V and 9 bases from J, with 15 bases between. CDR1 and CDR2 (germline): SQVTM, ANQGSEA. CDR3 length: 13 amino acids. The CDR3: CSVEGGEEGEQFF. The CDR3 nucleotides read TGCAGCGTTGAGGGCGGGGAGGAGGGTGAGCAGTTCTTC.

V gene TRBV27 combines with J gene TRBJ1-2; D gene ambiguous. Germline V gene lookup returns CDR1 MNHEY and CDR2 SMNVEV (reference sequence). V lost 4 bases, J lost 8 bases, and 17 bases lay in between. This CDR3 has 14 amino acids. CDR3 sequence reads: CASSSRRAPLGYTF. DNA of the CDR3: TGTGCCAGCAGTTCTCGCAGAGCTCCTCTGGGCTACACCTTC.

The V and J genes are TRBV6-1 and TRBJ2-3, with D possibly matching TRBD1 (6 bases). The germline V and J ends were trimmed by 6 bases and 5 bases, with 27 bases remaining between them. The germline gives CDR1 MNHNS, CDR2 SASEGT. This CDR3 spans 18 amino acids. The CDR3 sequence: CASSPQPSTGSAGDTQYF. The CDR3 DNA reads TGTGCCAGCAGCCCACAGCCGTCGACAGGTTCGGCGGGAGATACGCAGTATTTT.

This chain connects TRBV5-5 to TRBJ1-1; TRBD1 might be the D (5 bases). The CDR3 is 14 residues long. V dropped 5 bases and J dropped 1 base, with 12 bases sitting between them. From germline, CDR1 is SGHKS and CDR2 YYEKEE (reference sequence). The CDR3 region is CASRDDSKNTEAFF. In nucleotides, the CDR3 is TGTGCCAGCAGGGACGACAGCAAGAACACTGAAGCTTTCTTT.

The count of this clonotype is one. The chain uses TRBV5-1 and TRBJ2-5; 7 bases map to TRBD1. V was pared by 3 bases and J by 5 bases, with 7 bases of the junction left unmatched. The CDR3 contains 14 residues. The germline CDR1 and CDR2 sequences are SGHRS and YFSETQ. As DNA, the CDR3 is TGCGCCAGCAGCTACACAGGGGTTGGGGAGACCCAGTACTTC. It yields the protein CASSYTGVGETQYF.

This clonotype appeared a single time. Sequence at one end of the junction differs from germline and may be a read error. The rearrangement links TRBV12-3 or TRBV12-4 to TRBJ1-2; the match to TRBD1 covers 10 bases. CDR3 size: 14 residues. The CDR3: CAGSETGGSYGYTF. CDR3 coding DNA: TGTGCCGGCAGCGAGACAGGGGGCAGCTATGGCTACACCTTC.

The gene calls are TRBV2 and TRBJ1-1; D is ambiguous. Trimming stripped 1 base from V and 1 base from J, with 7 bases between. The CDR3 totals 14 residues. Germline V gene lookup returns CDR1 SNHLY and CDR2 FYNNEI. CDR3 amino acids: CASSEVGPNTEAFF. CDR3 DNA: TGTGCCAGCAGTGAAGTTGGGCCGAACACTGAAGCTTTCTTT.

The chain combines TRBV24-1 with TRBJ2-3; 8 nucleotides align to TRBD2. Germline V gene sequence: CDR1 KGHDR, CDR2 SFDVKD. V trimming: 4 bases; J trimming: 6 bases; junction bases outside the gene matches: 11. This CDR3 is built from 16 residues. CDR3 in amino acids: CATSDPNSGTRDTQYF. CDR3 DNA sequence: TGTGCCACCAGTGACCCGAACTCCGGGACTAGGGATACGCAGTATTTT.

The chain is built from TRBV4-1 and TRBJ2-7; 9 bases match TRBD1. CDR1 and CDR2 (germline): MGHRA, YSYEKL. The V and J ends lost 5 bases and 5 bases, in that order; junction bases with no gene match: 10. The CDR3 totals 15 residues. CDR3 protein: CASSSYPGQGNEQYF. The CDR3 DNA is TGCGCCAGCAGCAGCTATCCGGGACAGGGTAACGAGCAGTACTTC.